The 21 T cell receptor beta chains listed next were all sequenced from one sample in a study of spatial heterogeneity in lung cancer. Documented time point: sample taken at primary tumor resection. From the 5' RACE reads, TCRdb called clonotypes with MiXCR, one entry per CDR3 protein. In the table there are 20,000 to 25,000 distinct CDR3 sequences, around 4.3% of which are singletons. The sample consisted of PBMCs, taken at surgery. These receptor sequences come from a male donor with early-stage non-small cell lung cancer.

This clonotype was detected ten times or more. The V gene is TRBV9, the J gene TRBJ2-1; 10 nucleotides match TRBD1. Germline-derived CDR1 and CDR2 are SGDLS and YYNGEE. The V and J ends lost 2 bases and 8 bases, in that order; junction bases with no gene match: 7. The CDR3 runs to 15 residues. The DNA of the CDR3 is TGTGCCAGCAGCGTCCGGGACAGGGGTGGCGATGAGCAGTTCTTC. Residues: CASSVRDRGGDEQFF. Combining the CDR3 with reference TRBV9 and TRBJ2-1 gives the whole variable domain DSGVTQTPKHLITATGQRVTLRCSPRSGDLSVYWYQQSLDQGLQFLIQYYNGEERAKGNILERFSAQQFPDLHSELNLSSLELGDSALYFCASSVRDRGGDEQFFGPGTRLTVL.

Many counts were recorded for this clonotype. This chain connects TRBV6-4 to TRBJ2-7, with 7 bases that match TRBD1. J was trimmed by 4 bases and V by 10 bases; bases with no gene match: 7. Germline assignment: CDR1 MRHNA and CDR2 SNTAGT. This CDR3 is 12 amino acids long. The CDR3: CAINETGYEQYF. The CDR3 region has the DNA TGTGCCATCAACGAGACAGGGTACGAGCAGTACTTC.

In its sample, this clonotype was seen a few times. The chain carries TRBV2 and TRBJ1-6; D gene unclear. CDR1 and CDR2 (germline): SNHLY, FYNNEI. This CDR3 has 13 amino acids. Between the trimmed V and J ends, which lost 2 bases and 4 bases, there was a span of 3 bases. The CDR3 loop reads CASSEQYNSPLHF. For the CDR3, the DNA is TGTGCCAGCAGTGAACAGTATAATTCACCCCTCCACTTT.

This clonotype has just a few counts. This chain connects TRBV20-1 to TRBJ2-1; TRBD2 agrees at 9 bases. J was trimmed by 0 bases and V by 6 bases; bases with no gene match: 3. Germline CDR1 reads DFQATT; CDR2 reads SNEGSKA (reference sequence). The CDR3 extends over 14 amino acids. Here the CDR3 reads CSASSGSSYNEQFF. Here the CDR3 DNA reads TGCAGTGCGAGTAGCGGGAGCTCCTACAATGAGCAGTTCTTC.

This clonotype is medium-sized (0.01 to 0.1%) in the sample. The chain carries TRBV10-2 and TRBJ1-5, with D unclear. This CDR3 comprises 13 residues. Trimming took 7 bases from V and 6 from J, leaving 13 bases between them. Germline V gene lookup returns CDR1 WSHSY and CDR2 SAAADI. The CDR3 DNA reads as TGCGCCAGCACCGAACATCACGTTCAGCCCCAGCATTTT. Translating gives CASTEHHVQPQHF.

This clonotype was found many times. This rearrangement joins TRBV20-1 to TRBJ2-7; 7 positions agree with TRBD2. The CDR3 consists of 16 residues. Germline CDR1 DFQATT, CDR2 SNEGSKA (reference sequence). Trimming took 0 bases from V and 3 from J; bases not matched to a gene: 11. CDR3 nucleotides: TGCAGTGCTAGAGATACCCCCGAGTCGGGGGGCTACGAGCAGTACTTC. Amino acids: CSARDTPESGGYEQYF.

The table lists this clonotype with many counts. The chain links TRBV9 to TRBJ2-3, with D maybe TRBD1 (5 bases). Deletions cut 0 bases from V and 6 bases from J, with 11 bases between. Germline loops: CDR1 SGDLS, CDR2 YYNGEE. CDR3 length: 14 amino acids. The CDR3 is CASSVVPGKDTQYF. CDR3 coding DNA: TGTGCCAGCAGCGTAGTCCCAGGGAAGGATACGCAGTATTTT.

This clonotype has a count of ten or more. The gene calls are TRBV21-1 and TRBJ2-1; TRBD1, as called in the table, went unchecked against the DNA. TRBV21-1 represents a pseudogene. The CDR3 spans 16 residues. Here the CDR3 DNA reads TGTGCCAGCAGCAAAGTAGGGGATCTCCCCAACAATGAGCAGTTCTTC. It codes for CASSKVGDLPNNEQFF.

This clonotype came up many times. The gene calls are TRBV20-1 and TRBJ2-2, with D perhaps TRBD1 (5 bases). The CDR3 is 13 residues long. Trimming cost V 5 bases and J 3 bases, with 10 bases left between them. Germline CDR1 is DFQATT and CDR2 is SNEGSKA (reference sequence). The CDR3 protein is CSAAPGYTGELFF. CDR3 sequence (DNA): TGCAGTGCTGCCCCAGGGTACACCGGGGAGCTGTTTTTT.

In this sample, this clonotype turned up many times. The gene calls are TRBV12-3 or TRBV12-4 and TRBJ2-7, with 7 nucleotides matching TRBD2. The CDR3 has 17 amino acids. V shed 3 bases, J shed 5 bases, and the junction held 16 bases outside the gene matches. DNA for the CDR3: TGTGCCAGCAGTTTGGGAGGGAGCATCGAATACAATAACGAGCAGTACTTC. Translation: CASSLGGSIEYNNEQYF.

This clonotype was seen ten or more times. The gene calls are TRBV5-1 and TRBJ2-2, with D possibly being TRBD2 (6 bases). Germline V CDR1 and CDR2: SGHRS, YFSETQ. V was clipped by 4 bases and J by 1 base, with 20 bases between them. The CDR3 contains 18 residues. The CDR3 sequence: CASSRRGRTLVNTGELFF. The CDR3 DNA follows: TGCGCCAGCAGCAGGCGGGGCCGAACTCTTGTGAACACCGGGGAGCTGTTTTTT.

This clonotype was seen at least ten times. This chain joins TRBV4-1 and TRBJ2-5, with 9 bases matching TRBD2. Losses at the gene ends were 0 bases for V and 5 bases for J; bases not matched to a gene: 19. Per the germline V gene, CDR1 is MGHRA and CDR2 is YSYEKL. The CDR3 runs to 20 residues. The CDR3 DNA sequence: TGCGCCAGCAGCCAAGAGGCCCCCGGCTCGGCTAGCGGGGTCCGTGAGACCCAGTACTTC. Amino acids: CASSQEAPGSASGVRETQYF.

CDR3 in amino acids: CASSYLGQENTEAFF. CDR3 DNA sequence: TGCGCCAGCAGTTACTTGGGACAGGAGAACACTGAAGCTTTCTTT. V usage is TRBV5-1 and J usage is TRBJ1-1; 8 bases line up with TRBD1. V gave up 5 bases and J gave up 1 base; unmatched junction bases: 7. CDR1 is SGHRS, CDR2 YFSETQ, per germline. The CDR3 totals 15 residues.

This clonotype was observed at least ten times. The rearrangement uses TRBV20-1 and TRBJ2-3; D uncertain. With 4 bases removed from V and 2 bases from J, the gap between germline ends came to 19 bases. Germline loops: CDR1 DFQATT, CDR2 SNEGSKA (reference sequence). This CDR3 region has 16 residues. In nucleotides, the CDR3 is TGCAGTGCTAACACCCCCGGCCAAGAGTCCACAGATACGCAGTATTTT. Protein sequence: CSANTPGQESTDTQYF.

The sample holds many counts of this clonotype. The chain couples TRBV20-1 to TRBJ2-7, with D hard to call. This CDR3 has 15 amino acids. Per germline, CDR1 DFQATT and CDR2 SNEGSKA (reference sequence). V lost 0 bases and J 3 bases, leaving 15 bases between the germline ends. The CDR3 loop is CSARDRGERFYEQYF. CDR3 coding DNA: TGCAGTGCTAGAGATCGAGGCGAACGATTCTACGAGCAGTACTTC.

This clonotype occurred many times. The chain joins TRBV9 to TRBJ2-7; 9 nucleotides agree with TRBD1. In germline, CDR1 is SGDLS, CDR2 YYNGEE. V shed 3 bases and J 7 bases; nucleotides not matched to a gene: 11. CDR3 length equals 15 residues. The CDR3 loop reads CASSGDTGGAREQYF. The CDR3 DNA reads as TGTGCCAGCAGCGGCGACACAGGGGGCGCGCGGGAGCAGTACTTC.

The sample holds many counts of this clonotype. V usage is TRBV4-2 and J usage is TRBJ2-1, with 7 bases identical to TRBD2. The CDR3 spans 16 residues. Trimming at V came to 4 bases and at J to 3 bases, leaving 9 bases not matched to a gene. The V gene's germline CDR1 is LGHNA and CDR2 YNFKEQ. The CDR3 region is CASSPDAASGYNEQFF. The CDR3 DNA reads TGTGCCAGCAGCCCCGATGCGGCTAGCGGCTACAATGAGCAGTTCTTC.

This clonotype was picked up many times. The chain recombines TRBV13 with TRBJ2-4, with 9 bases identical to TRBD2. Per germline, CDR1 PRHDT and CDR2 FYEKMQ (reference sequence). J was trimmed by 0 bases and V by 4 bases; bases with no gene match: 4. The CDR3 length is 16 residues. The CDR3 nucleotides read TGTGCCAGCAGCTCGACTAGCGGAATAGCCAAAAACATTCAGTACTTC. Its protein is CASSSTSGIAKNIQYF.

The sample holds many counts of this clonotype. The genes are TRBV28 and TRBJ1-5; no clear D gene. V was clipped by 3 bases and J by 2 bases, with 11 bases between them. The length of the CDR3 is 15 residues. Germline V gives CDR1 MDHEN, CDR2 SYDVKM. This CDR3 reads CASSFGSGGNQPQHF. The CDR3 bases are TGTGCCAGCAGTTTTGGGAGCGGAGGCAATCAGCCCCAGCATTTT.

The sample holds a few counts of this clonotype. The chain links TRBV29-1 to TRBJ1-1; D is possibly TRBD1 (6 bases). V lost 4 bases to trimming and J lost 7 bases, with 19 bases between them. In germline, CDR1 is SQVTM, CDR2 ANQGSEA. The CDR3 totals 14 residues. The CDR3 region has the DNA TGCAGCGTTGGAGGAGGACAGCGGCTGAATGAAGCTTTCTTT. As protein: CSVGGGQRLNEAFF.

This clonotype was picked up many times. The V and J genes are TRBV15 and TRBJ2-3; a weak D match, TRBD1 (5 bases). The CDR3 covers 16 residues. Germline V gives CDR1 LNHNV, CDR2 YYDKDF (reference sequence). V shed 5 bases and J shed 2 bases, with 17 bases lying between them. CDR3 loop: CATSRTGFPSTDTQYF. The CDR3 nucleotides read TGTGCCACCAGCCGAACAGGTTTCCCGTCCACAGATACGCAGTATTTT.